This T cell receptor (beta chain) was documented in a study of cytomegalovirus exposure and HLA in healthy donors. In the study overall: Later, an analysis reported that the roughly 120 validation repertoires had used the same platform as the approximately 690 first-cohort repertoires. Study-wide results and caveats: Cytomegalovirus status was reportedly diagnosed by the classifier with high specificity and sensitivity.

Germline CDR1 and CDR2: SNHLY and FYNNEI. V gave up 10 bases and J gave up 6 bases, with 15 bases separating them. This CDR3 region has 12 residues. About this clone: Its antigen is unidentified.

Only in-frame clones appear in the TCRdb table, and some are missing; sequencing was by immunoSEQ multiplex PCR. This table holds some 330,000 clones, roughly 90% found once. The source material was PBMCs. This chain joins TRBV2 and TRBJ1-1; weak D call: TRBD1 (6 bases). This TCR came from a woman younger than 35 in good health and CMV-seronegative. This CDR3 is CAIRQAQPEAFF. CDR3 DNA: TGTGCCATCCGACAGGCTCAACCTGAAGCTTTCTTT. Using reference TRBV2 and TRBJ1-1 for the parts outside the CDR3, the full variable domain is EPEVTQTPSHQVTQMGQEVILRCVPISNHLYFYWYRQILGQKVEFLVSFYNNEISEKSEIFDDQFSVERPDGSNFTLKIRSTKLEDSAMYFCAIRQAQPEAFFGQGTRLTVV.